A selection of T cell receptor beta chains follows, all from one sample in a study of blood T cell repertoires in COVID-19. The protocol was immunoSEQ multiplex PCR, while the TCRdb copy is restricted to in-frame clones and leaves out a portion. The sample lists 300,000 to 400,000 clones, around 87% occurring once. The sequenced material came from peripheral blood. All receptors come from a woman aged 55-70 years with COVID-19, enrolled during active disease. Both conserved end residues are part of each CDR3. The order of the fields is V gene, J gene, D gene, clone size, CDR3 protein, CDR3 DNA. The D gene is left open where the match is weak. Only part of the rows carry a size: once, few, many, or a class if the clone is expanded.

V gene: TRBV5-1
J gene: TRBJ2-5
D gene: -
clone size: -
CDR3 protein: CASSLGAVSVQETQYF
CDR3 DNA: TGCGCCAGCAGCTTGGGGGCAGTATCAGTACAAGAGACCCAGTACTTC

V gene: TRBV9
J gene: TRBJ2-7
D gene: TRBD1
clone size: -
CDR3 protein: CASSAGTEDYEQYF
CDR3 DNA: TGTGCCAGCAGCGCCGGGACAGAAGACTACGAGCAGTACTTC

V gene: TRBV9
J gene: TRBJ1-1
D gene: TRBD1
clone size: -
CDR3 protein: CASSAHGQGGMNTEAFF
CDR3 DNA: TGTGCCAGCAGCGCGCACGGACAGGGCGGAATGAACACTGAAGCTTTCTTT

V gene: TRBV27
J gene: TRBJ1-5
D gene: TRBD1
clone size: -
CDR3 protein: CASRTGPQPQHF
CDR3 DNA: TGTGCCAGCAGGACAGGGCCTCAGCCCCAGCATTTT

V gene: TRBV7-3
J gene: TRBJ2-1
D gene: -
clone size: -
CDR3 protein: CASSPQGGTGTYNEQFF
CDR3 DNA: TGTGCCAGCAGTCCCCAGGGAGGGACAGGAACCTACAATGAGCAGTTCTTC

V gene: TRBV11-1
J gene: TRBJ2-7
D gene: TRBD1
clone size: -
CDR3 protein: CASSLTGGLSYEQYF
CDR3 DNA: TGTGCCAGCAGCTTGACAGGGGGCCTCTCCTACGAGCAGTACTTC

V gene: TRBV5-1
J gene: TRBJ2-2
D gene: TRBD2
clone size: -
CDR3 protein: CASLRGENTGELFF
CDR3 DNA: TGCGCCAGCTTACGGGGGGAGAACACCGGGGAGCTGTTTTTT

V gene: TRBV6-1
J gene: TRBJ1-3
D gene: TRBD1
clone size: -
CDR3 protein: CASSDVTGVGGNTIYF
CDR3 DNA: TGTGCCAGCAGTGACGTAACAGGGGTAGGAGGAAACACCATATATTTT

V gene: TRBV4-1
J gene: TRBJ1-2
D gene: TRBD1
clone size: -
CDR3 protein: CASSQGQGIYGYTF
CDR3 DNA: TGCGCCAGCAGCCAAGGACAGGGCATCTATGGCTACACCTTC

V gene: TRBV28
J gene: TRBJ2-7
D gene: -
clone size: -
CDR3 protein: CASSDRDIYEQYF
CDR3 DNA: TGTGCCAGCAGTGACCGGGACATCTACGAGCAGTACTTC

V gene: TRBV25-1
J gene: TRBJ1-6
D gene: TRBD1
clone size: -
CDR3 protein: CASSGVTGNSPLHF
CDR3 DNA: TGTGCCAGCAGTGGAGTGACAGGGAATTCACCCCTCCACTTT

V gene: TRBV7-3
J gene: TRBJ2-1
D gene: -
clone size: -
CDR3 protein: CASSFRGEQFF
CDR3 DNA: TGTGCCAGCAGCTTTAGGGGTGAGCAGTTCTTC

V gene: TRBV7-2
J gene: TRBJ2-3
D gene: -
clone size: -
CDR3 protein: CASSLMALENTDTQYF
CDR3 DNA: TGTGCCAGCAGCTTAATGGCGCTAGAGAACACAGATACGCAGTATTTT

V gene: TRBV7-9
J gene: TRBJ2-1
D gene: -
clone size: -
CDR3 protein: CASSLLLQGTDNNEQFF
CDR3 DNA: TGTGCCAGCAGCTTACTCCTACAGGGAACGGACAACAATGAGCAGTTCTTC

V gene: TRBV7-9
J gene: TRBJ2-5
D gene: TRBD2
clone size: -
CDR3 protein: CASSRRGAQETQYF
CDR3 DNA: TGTGCCAGCAGCAGGCGGGGGGCCCAAGAGACCCAGTACTTC

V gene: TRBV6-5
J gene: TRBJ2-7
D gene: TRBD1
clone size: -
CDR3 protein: CASSPGGRYEQYF
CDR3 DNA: TGTGCCAGCAGTCCAGGGGGTCGCTACGAGCAGTACTTC

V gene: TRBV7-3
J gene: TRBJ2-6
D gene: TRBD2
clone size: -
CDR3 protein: CASSSLGQRGSSGANVLTF
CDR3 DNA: TGTGCCAGCAGCTCCCTGGGGCAGCGGGGGAGCTCTGGGGCCAACGTCCTGACTTTC

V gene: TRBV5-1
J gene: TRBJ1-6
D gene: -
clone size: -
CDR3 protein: CASSLTRDSPLHF
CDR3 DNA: TGCGCCAGCAGCTTGACCCGGGATTCACCCCTCCACTTT

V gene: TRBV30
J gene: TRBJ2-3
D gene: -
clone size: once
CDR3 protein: CAWSVLVGHTQYF
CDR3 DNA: TGTGCCTGGAGTGTACTAGTCGGCCATACGCAGTATTTT

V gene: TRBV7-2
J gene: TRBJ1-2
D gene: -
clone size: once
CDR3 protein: CASSPRSTVNYGYTF
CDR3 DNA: TGTGCCAGCAGCCCTAGATCGACGGTTAACTATGGCTACACCTTC

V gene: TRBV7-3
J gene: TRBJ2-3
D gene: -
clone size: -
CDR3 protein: CASSSRLTGTDTQYF
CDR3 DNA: TGTGCCAGCAGCTCCCGACTGACTGGCACAGATACGCAGTATTTT

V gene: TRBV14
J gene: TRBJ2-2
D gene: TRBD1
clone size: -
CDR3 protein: CASSKGTGVMTGELFF
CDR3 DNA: TGTGCCAGCAGCAAGGGGACAGGGGTGATGACCGGGGAGCTGTTTTTT

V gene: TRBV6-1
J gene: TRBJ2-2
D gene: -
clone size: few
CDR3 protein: CASSDRGAGELFF
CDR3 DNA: TGTGCCAGCAGTGACAGGGGTGCCGGGGAGCTGTTTTTT

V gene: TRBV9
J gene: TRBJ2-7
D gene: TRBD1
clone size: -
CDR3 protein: CASSAEGWDRGTYEQYF
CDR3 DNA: TGTGCCAGCAGCGCTGAAGGCTGGGACAGGGGGACCTACGAGCAGTACTTC

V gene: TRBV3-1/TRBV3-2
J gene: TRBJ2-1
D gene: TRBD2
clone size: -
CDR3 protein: CASSQEPGGPNEQFF
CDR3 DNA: TGTGCCAGCAGCCAAGAACCGGGGGGGCCAAATGAGCAGTTCTTC

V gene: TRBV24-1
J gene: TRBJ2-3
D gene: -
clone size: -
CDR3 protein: CATSDPEGFGGGGNTQYF
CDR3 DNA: TGTGCCACCAGTGATCCGGAGGGATTCGGCGGGGGCGGAAATACGCAGTATTTT

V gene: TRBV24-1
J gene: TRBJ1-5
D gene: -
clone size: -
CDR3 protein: CATSASGGRPQHF
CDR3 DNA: TGTGCCACCAGTGCTTCGGGCGGGCGGCCCCAGCATTTT

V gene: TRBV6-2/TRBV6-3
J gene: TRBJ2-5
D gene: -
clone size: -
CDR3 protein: CASSYIATQYSGETQYF
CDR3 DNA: TGTGCCAGCAGTTATATTGCGACTCAATACTCGGGGGAGACCCAGTACTTC

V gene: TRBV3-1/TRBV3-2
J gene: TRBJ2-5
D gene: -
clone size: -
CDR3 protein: CASSQGGAGTQETQYF
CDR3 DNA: TGTGCCAGCAGCCAAGGTGGGGCGGGGACCCAAGAGACCCAGTACTTC

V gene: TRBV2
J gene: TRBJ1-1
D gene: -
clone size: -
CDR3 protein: CASTRWGSNTEAFF
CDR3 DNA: TGTGCCAGCACGCGGTGGGGCAGTAACACTGAAGCTTTCTTT

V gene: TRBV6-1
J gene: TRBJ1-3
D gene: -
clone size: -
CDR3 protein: CASSEALTASGNTIYF
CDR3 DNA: TGTGCCAGCAGTGAAGCGCTAACAGCCTCTGGAAACACCATATATTTT

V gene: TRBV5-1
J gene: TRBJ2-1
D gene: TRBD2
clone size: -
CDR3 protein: CASSWGLEGEQFF
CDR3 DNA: TGCGCCAGCAGCTGGGGACTAGAGGGGGAGCAGTTCTTC

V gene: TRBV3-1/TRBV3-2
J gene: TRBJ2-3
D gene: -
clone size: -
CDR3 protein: CASSQRGPDTQYF
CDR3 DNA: TGTGCCAGCAGCCAAAGGGGCCCAGATACGCAGTATTTT

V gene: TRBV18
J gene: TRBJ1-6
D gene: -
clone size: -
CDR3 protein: CASSPPTAKNSPLHF
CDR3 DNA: TGTGCCAGCTCACCTCCGACAGCAAAAAATTCACCCCTCCACTTT

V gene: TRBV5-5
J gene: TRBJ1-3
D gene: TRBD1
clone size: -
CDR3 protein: CASSSETGFSGNTIYF
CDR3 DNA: TGTGCCAGCAGCTCGGAGACAGGGTTCTCCGGAAACACCATATATTTT

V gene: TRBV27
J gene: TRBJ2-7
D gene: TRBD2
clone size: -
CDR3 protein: CASRDKTSGATYEQYF
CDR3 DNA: TGTGCCAGCAGGGACAAGACTAGCGGGGCTACCTACGAGCAGTACTTC

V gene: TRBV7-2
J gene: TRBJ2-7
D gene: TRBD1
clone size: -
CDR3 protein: CASSTRTGVEQYF
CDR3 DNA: TGTGCCAGCAGCACCCGGACAGGGGTTGAGCAGTACTTC

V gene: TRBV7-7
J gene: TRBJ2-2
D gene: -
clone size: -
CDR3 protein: CASSSGSTGELFF
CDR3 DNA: TGTGCCAGCAGTTCAGGGTCCACCGGGGAGCTGTTTTTT

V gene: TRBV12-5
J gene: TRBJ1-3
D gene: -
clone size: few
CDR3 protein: CASGLAPGASIYF
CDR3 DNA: TGTGCTAGTGGTTTGGCTCCAGGGGCTTCCATATATTTT

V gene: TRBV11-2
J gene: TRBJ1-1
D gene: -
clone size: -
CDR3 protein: CASNSGLRAFF
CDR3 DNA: TGTGCCAGCAACTCGGGACTTCGAGCTTTCTTT

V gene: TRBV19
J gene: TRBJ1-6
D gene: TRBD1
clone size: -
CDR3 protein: CASSIRDRANSPLHF
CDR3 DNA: TGTGCCAGTAGTATAAGGGACAGGGCCAATTCACCCCTCCACTTT

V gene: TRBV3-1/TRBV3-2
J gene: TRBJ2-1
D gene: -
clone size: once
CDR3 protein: CASSLAGRVLYNEQFF
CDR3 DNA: TGTGCCAGCAGCCTTGCAGGCAGGGTACTCTACAATGAGCAGTTCTTC

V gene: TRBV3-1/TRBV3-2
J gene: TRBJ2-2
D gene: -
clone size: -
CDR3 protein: CASSLGGTGELFF
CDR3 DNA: TGTGCCAGCAGCCTCGGCGGCACCGGGGAGCTGTTTTTT

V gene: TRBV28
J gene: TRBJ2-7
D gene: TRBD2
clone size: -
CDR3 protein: CASSLRLAGGLSRYEQYF
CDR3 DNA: TGTGCCAGCAGTTTACGACTAGCGGGGGGGCTCTCCCGTTACGAGCAGTACTTC

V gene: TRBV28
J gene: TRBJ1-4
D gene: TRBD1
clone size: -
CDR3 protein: CASSLLAGGVEKLFF
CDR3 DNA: TGTGCCAGCAGTTTATTGGCAGGGGGAGTGGAAAAACTGTTTTTT

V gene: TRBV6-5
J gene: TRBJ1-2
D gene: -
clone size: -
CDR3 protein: CASSYDPGYGYTF
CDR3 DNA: TGTGCCAGCAGTTACGACCCAGGATATGGCTACACCTTC

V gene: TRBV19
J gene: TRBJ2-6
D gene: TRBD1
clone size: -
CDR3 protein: CASRRTGGVAGANVLTF
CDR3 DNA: TGTGCCAGTAGGCGGACAGGGGGAGTAGCTGGGGCCAACGTCCTGACTTTC

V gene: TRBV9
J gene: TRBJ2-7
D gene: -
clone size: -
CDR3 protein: CASSVDEISYEQYF
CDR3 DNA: TGTGCCAGCAGCGTAGATGAGATCTCCTACGAGCAGTACTTC

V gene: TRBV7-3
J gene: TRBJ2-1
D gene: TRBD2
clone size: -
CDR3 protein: CASSFSGTSGRNEQFF
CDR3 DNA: TGTGCCAGCAGCTTCTCCGGGACTAGCGGGAGAAATGAGCAGTTCTTC